The next 5 T cell receptor beta chains were all read from a single sample in a study of cytomegalovirus exposure and HLA in healthy donors. The PCR contained 60 Vbeta and 13 Jbeta primers. Generated by immunoSEQ multiplex PCR, the TCRdb table keeps only in-frame clones and is missing some. The sample gives about 95,000 clones, 60% to 80% of which show up once; about 16% is in the top ten. Sequenced sample: PBMCs. All receptors come from a woman between 45 and 60 years old in good health and CMV-seropositive.

V usage is TRBV5-5 and J usage is TRBJ2-5, with D possibly TRBD2 on 5 matching bases. Germline assignment: CDR1 SGHKS and CDR2 YYEKEE (reference sequence). The CDR3 is 15 residues long. Between the trimmed V and J ends, which lost 0 bases and 4 bases, there was a span of 13 bases. The CDR3 DNA reads TGTGCCAGCAGCTTGGGTCTTGTTGAGGGAGAGACCCAGTACTTC. Translation: CASSLGLVEGETQYF.

In its sample, this clone was seen a few times. The CDR3 here is CASSYSGTLDSPLHF. The CDR3 coding sequence is TGTGCCAGCAGTTACTCCGGGACTTTAGATTCACCCCTCCACTTT. This chain links TRBV6-5 with TRBJ1-6; D perhaps matches TRBD1 (5 bases). Germline V gene sequence: CDR1 MNHEY, CDR2 SVGAGI. The V end was cut by 0 bases, the J end by 8 bases, with 11 bases between. CDR3 size: 15 residues.

The chain combines TRBV4-1 with TRBJ2-7; TRBD1 aligns across 8 bases. Trimming cost V 0 bases and J 4 bases; bases outside gene matches: 8. Germline lookup yields CDR1 MGHRA and CDR2 YSYEKL. The CDR3 extends over 16 amino acids. In DNA form, the CDR3 reads TGCGCCAGCAGCCAAGATTTTTATGACAGGGGTTACGAGCAGTACTTC. Protein product: CASSQDFYDRGYEQYF.

In its sample, this clone was seen a few times. In DNA, the CDR3 is TGTGCCAGTAGTATAGGAGGGTACAACTATGGCTACACCTTC. It codes for CASSIGGYNYGYTF. The J gene is TRBJ1-2, the V gene TRBV19; D gene uncertain. Trimming left V 1 base short and J 2 bases short, with 8 bases between. This CDR3 is built from 14 residues. From germline, CDR1 is LNHDA and CDR2 SQIVND (reference sequence). Supplemented by reference TRBV19 and TRBJ1-2, the full variable domain reads DGGITQSPKYLFRKEGQNVTLSCEQNLNHDAMYWYRQDPGQGLRLIYYSQIVNDFQKGDIAEGYSVSREKKESFPLTVTSAQKNPTAFYLCASSIGGYNYGYTFGSGTRLTVV.

This clone was seen more than once but under ten times. The rearrangement joins TRBV19 to TRBJ2-6; possible D gene TRBD1, 5 bases. Germline CDR1 LNHDA, CDR2 SQIVND (reference sequence). Deletions cut 7 bases from V and 0 bases from J, with 16 bases between. This CDR3 spans 17 amino acids. CDR3 sequence (DNA): TGTGCCAGTACAACGGCAGGGTCGAGCTCTGGGGCCAACGTCCTGACTTTC. Encoded protein: CASTTAGSSSGANVLTF.